Below, 4 T cell receptor beta chains from the same sample are listed, as sequenced in a study of control samples from healthy donors and cancer patients. TCRdb keeps only in-frame clones here, not all; method: immunoSEQ multiplex PCR. The sample includes more than 150,000 clones, over 85% of them seen just once. Specimen: blood. Receptors originate from a man over 45 in good health.

The chain carries TRBV7-3 and TRBJ2-1; no definite D call. Looked up from germline, CDR1 is SGHTA and CDR2 is FQGTGA. V shed 4 bases and J shed 5 bases, with 12 bases lying between them. The CDR3 has 14 residues. CDR3: CASSWLGWDNEQFF. The CDR3 DNA is TGTGCCAGCAGCTGGCTCGGCTGGGACAATGAGCAGTTCTTC.

The J gene is TRBJ2-5, the V gene TRBV10-1; D is perhaps TRBD1 or TRBD2 (5 bases each). CDR1 and CDR2 from the germline V gene are WNHNN and SYGVQD (reference sequence). The CDR3 is 14 residues long. Trimming pared 8 bases from V and 2 bases from J, leaving 15 bases between. The CDR3 nucleotides are TGCGCCAGCGGGCAGGGCCGGGAACAAGAGACCCAGTACTTC. It is translated as CASGQGREQETQYF.

The rearrangement uses TRBV6-1 and TRBJ2-7; TRBD2 might be the D (6 bases). The length of the CDR3 is 19 residues. CDR1 and CDR2 from the germline V gene are MNHNS and SASEGT. Trimming removed 2 bases from V and 3 bases from J, with 26 bases in between. In DNA form, the CDR3 reads TGTGCCAGCAGTGAATTGGGCAGACGAACTTTCTGGCGGGGCTACGAGCAGTACTTC. This codes for CASSELGRRTFWRGYEQYF.

The rearrangement uses TRBV7-2 and TRBJ2-7, with no clear D. Trimming pared 1 base from V and 3 bases from J, leaving 7 bases between. CDR3 length: 13 residues. CDR1 and CDR2 (germline): SGHTA, FQGNSA. CDR3 protein: CASSLDRNYEQYF. The DNA for the CDR3 is TGTGCCAGCAGCTTAGATCGGAACTACGAGCAGTACTTC.